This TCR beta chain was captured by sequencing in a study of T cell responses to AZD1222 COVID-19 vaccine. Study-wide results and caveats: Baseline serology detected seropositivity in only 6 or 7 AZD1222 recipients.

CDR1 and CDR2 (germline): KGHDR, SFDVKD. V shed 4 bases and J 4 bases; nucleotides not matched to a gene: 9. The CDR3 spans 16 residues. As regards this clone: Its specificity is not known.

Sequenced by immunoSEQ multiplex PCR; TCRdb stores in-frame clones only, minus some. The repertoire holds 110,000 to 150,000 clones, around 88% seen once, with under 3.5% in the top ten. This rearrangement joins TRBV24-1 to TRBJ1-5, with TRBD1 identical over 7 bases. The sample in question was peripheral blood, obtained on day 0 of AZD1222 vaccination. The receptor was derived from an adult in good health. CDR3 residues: CATSDAPGQKNQPQHF. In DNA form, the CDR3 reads TGTGCCACCAGTGACGCCCCGGGACAGAAAAATCAGCCCCAGCATTTT.